This is a list of T cell receptor beta chains from one sample in a study of blood T cell repertoires in COVID-19. Clones were sequenced by immunoSEQ multiplex PCR, and TCRdb holds only the in-frame ones, with some missing. The sample lists some 120,000 clones; more than 70% were seen once. What was sequenced was peripheral blood. These receptor sequences come from a human donor in a cohort sampled during active COVID-19. The CDR3 runs from the conserved cysteine through the conserved F or W. Fields, in order: J gene, V gene, D gene, clone size, CDR3 DNA, CDR3 protein. A D gene is named only where the DNA matches it firmly. Some rows have no size entry. The others give once, few or many, or a class for an expanded clone.

TRBJ2-7,TRBV5-1,TRBD1,-,TGCGCCAGCAGCTTGGGGGGACAGGGTTCCTACGAGCAGTACTTC,CASSLGGQGSYEQYF
TRBJ1-1,TRBV18,TRBD1,-,TGTGCCAGCTCAAGGGACAGTTCGATGAACACTGAAGCTTTCTTT,CASSRDSSMNTEAFF
TRBJ2-7,TRBV18,TRBD2,once,TGTGCCAGCTCACTAGCGGGAGGGCCATCCTACGAGCAGTACTTC,CASSLAGGPSYEQYF
TRBJ2-1,TRBV13,TRBD2,-,TGTGCCAGCAGCCATCGGGTTGGACTAGCGGGATGGGGTGAGCAGTTCTTC,CASSHRVGLAGWGEQFF
TRBJ2-3,TRBV5-4,-,-,TGTGCCAGCAGCACCAGGGTTTACGGCACAGATACGCAGTATTTT,CASSTRVYGTDTQYF
TRBJ1-2,TRBV2,TRBD1,-,TGTGCCAGCAAGGCAGGGGGCTATGGCTACACCTTC,CASKAGGYGYTF
TRBJ1-6,TRBV10-3,-,-,TGTGCCATCACGGGGGAACCGAATTCACCCCTCCACTTT,CAITGEPNSPLHF
TRBJ2-7,TRBV5-1,TRBD1,-,TGCGCCAGTGGGCAGGGGGTCTCCTACGAGCAGTACTTC,CASGQGVSYEQYF
TRBJ2-1,TRBV3-1/TRBV3-2,TRBD2,many,TGTGCCAGCAGCCCCCCGGCGACTAGCGGGGGCTACAATGAGCAGTTCTTC,CASSPPATSGGYNEQFF
TRBJ2-7,TRBV2,TRBD2,-,TGTGCCAGCAGTCTAGTGACTAGCGGGAATTCCTACGAGCAGTACTTC,CASSLVTSGNSYEQYF
TRBJ1-5,TRBV5-1,TRBD1,-,TGCGCCAGCAGCCCCGGGACAGGGGGGGCCAATCAGCCCCAGCATTTT,CASSPGTGGANQPQHF
TRBJ2-7,TRBV11-2,TRBD2,-,TGTGCCAGCAGCTTATTAGCGGGAGGGCCTCTGTACGAGCAGTACTTC,CASSLLAGGPLYEQYF
TRBJ1-1,TRBV19,-,-,TGTGCCACTAACCCCTCACCAGGGGAAACTGAAGCTTTCTTT,CATNPSPGETEAFF
TRBJ2-3,TRBV3-1/TRBV3-2,TRBD2,-,TGTGCCAGCTCCTTTCTAGCGGCAGATACGCAGTATTTT,CASSFLAADTQYF
TRBJ1-6,TRBV20-1,-,few,TGCAGTGCTAGAGATGGAGGACCCCTCCACTTT,CSARDGGPLHF
TRBJ1-4,TRBV20-1,TRBD1,-,TGCAGTGCTAGTGATCCGGGACAGACAAATGAAAAACTGTTTTTT,CSASDPGQTNEKLFF
TRBJ2-1,TRBV5-1,TRBD2,-,TGCGCCAGCAAGACCTCTAGCGGGGGAAACAATGAGCAGTTCTTC,CASKTSSGGNNEQFF
TRBJ1-1,TRBV5-1,-,-,TGCGCCAGCAGTCTACAGACAGAGTTGAACACTGAAGCTTTCTTT,CASSLQTELNTEAFF
TRBJ2-3,TRBV5-1,-,-,TGCGCCGCGAGGGGGGGCGGAACTAGCACAGATACGCAGTATTTT,CAARGGGTSTDTQYF
TRBJ2-7,TRBV12-3/TRBV12-4,-,-,TGTGCCAGCAGCCGGACAGTTCCCTACGAGCAGTACTTC,CASSRTVPYEQYF
TRBJ2-1,TRBV5-5,TRBD2,-,TGTGCCAGCAGCATCGGGGGGAGCACCTACAATGAGCAGTTCTTC,CASSIGGSTYNEQFF
TRBJ1-4,TRBV19,-,-,TGTGCCAGTATACCAAGGAAGGGGGTCAATGAAAAACTGTTTTTT,CASIPRKGVNEKLFF
TRBJ1-5,TRBV3-1/TRBV3-2,-,-,TGTGCCAGCAGCCAAGTGGCGGGTTTCAACAATCAGCCCCAGCATTTT,CASSQVAGFNNQPQHF
TRBJ2-3,TRBV9,-,-,TGTGCCAGCAGCGTAGGAGCCCAAACGGGGGGCTGGGGCACAGATACGCAGTATTTT,CASSVGAQTGGWGTDTQYF
TRBJ1-6,TRBV18,TRBD1,few,TGTGCCAGCTCACCAAGCCGGGACAGCAATTCACCCCTCCACTTT,CASSPSRDSNSPLHF
TRBJ2-1,TRBV7-6,-,-,TGTGCCAGCAGCTTAGATTCAGGGGGAGGATACAATGAGCAGTTCTTC,CASSLDSGGGYNEQFF
TRBJ2-1,TRBV7-9,TRBD2,-,TGTGCCAGCAGCTTAGTGCTAGCGGCCAAGACCTACAATGAGCAGTTCTTC,CASSLVLAAKTYNEQFF
TRBJ1-5,TRBV27,TRBD1,-,TGTGCCAGCGGTAGGGGCGAGGGGGCGCCAGGGAATCAGCCCCAGCATTTT,CASGRGEGAPGNQPQHF
TRBJ2-1,TRBV7-9,TRBD2,-,TGTGCCAGCAGCTCAGGGACTAGCGCGTACAATGAGCAGTTCTTC,CASSSGTSAYNEQFF
TRBJ2-1,TRBV7-2,TRBD2,once,TGTGCCAGCAGCTTAGGCGGGGGGCTTAGCAATGAGCAGTTCTTC,CASSLGGGLSNEQFF
TRBJ2-3,TRBV4-1,TRBD2,-,TGCGCCAGCGGACGGACTAGCTCGGCAGATACGCAGTATTTT,CASGRTSSADTQYF
TRBJ1-6,TRBV5-1,TRBD1,-,TGCGCCAGCAGCTTGGCTCAGGGGGCACCGTCCTATAATTCACCCCTCCACTTT,CASSLAQGAPSYNSPLHF
TRBJ1-1,TRBV4-1,-,once,TGCGCCAGCAGCCCCCGGGACTCCATCTCTGAAGCTTTCTTT,CASSPRDSISEAFF
TRBJ2-5,TRBV7-2,-,-,TGTGCCAGCAGCTTAGCGGGAGCACAAGAGACCCAGTACTTC,CASSLAGAQETQYF
TRBJ2-7,TRBV11-2,TRBD1,-,TGTGCCAGCAGCCTCCGGACAGGGGCCTACGAGCAGTACTTC,CASSLRTGAYEQYF
TRBJ2-7,TRBV4-1,TRBD2,once,TGCGCCAGCAGCCAAGTAACTAGCGGGAGTAAGTCCTACGAGCAGTACTTC,CASSQVTSGSKSYEQYF
TRBJ1-1,TRBV29-1,-,-,TGCAGCGTTGTTCGGGGGGGAACTGAAGCTTTCTTT,CSVVRGGTEAFF
TRBJ2-7,TRBV10-1,TRBD1,-,TGCGCCAGCAGTGGCCCGACTGGGTCCGTGACAGGGCGGTTGGCCGAGCAGTACTTC,CASSGPTGSVTGRLAEQYF
TRBJ2-7,TRBV19,TRBD2,-,TGTGCCAGTAGTAGTGGTAGCGGGGGAACCTACGAGCAGTACTTC,CASSSGSGGTYEQYF
TRBJ2-3,TRBV2,TRBD2,-,TGTGCCAGCAGTGGGACTAGCGGGTTCACAGATACGCAGTATTTT,CASSGTSGFTDTQYF
TRBJ2-7,TRBV20-1,TRBD1,-,TGCAGTGCTAGTTACCCGCGGGGACAGGTCCCCTCCTACGAGCAGTACTTC,CSASYPRGQVPSYEQYF
TRBJ1-2,TRBV6-5,-,-,TGTGCCACCTTCCGGGGGTCCAGCTATGGCTACACCTTC,CATFRGSSYGYTF
TRBJ1-1,TRBV4-1,-,-,TGCGCCAGCAGCCAAGCCGGGGGGAGGCCTGAAGCTTTCTTT,CASSQAGGRPEAFF
TRBJ1-1,TRBV11-1,-,-,TGTGCCAGCAGCATAAGTTACGGGAAAGCTTTCTTT,CASSISYGKAFF
TRBJ2-7,TRBV9,-,-,TGTGCCAGCAGCCCACTGGCGGCAAGCTCCTACGAGCAGTACTTC,CASSPLAASSYEQYF
TRBJ2-3,TRBV5-1,-,-,TGCGCCAGCAGCTTGGAGGGGGGGCAGGTAGATACGCAGTATTTT,CASSLEGGQVDTQYF